The 10 T cell receptor beta chains listed next were all sequenced from one sample in a study of Tregs in tolerant kidney transplant recipients. TCRdb keeps only in-frame clones here, not all; method: immunoSEQ multiplex PCR. The sample consists of approximately 43,000 clones, about 90% of them appearing once. Material: Tregs from blood. The receptors stem from a human donor in good health.

This clone was seen a few times. This rearrangement joins TRBV6-7 to TRBJ2-7, with 7 bases identical to TRBD2. TRBV6-7 is placed among ORFs of uncertain function. This CDR3 is built from 16 residues. Trimming at V came to 7 bases and at J to 0 bases, leaving 12 bases not matched to a gene. CDR3 region: CASNDREAALSYEQYF. The CDR3 DNA follows: TGTGCCAGCAACGACCGGGAGGCGGCGCTCTCCTACGAGCAGTACTTC.

The V call is TRBV9, the J call TRBJ1-3; D perhaps matches TRBD1 (6 bases). CDR3 size: 16 residues. Per germline, CDR1 SGDLS and CDR2 YYNGEE. V lost 3 bases, J lost 1 base, and 14 bases lay in between. CDR3 in DNA: TGTGCCAGCAGCGCCCCCCTAAGGGGGTCTGGAAACACCATATATTTT. Protein sequence: CASSAPLRGSGNTIYF.

The chain links TRBV7-3 to TRBJ2-3; D not certain. The CDR3 covers 14 residues. In germline, CDR1 is SGHTA, CDR2 FQGTGA. V lost 5 bases to trimming and J lost 4 bases, with 13 bases between them. This chain's CDR3 is CASSKGTGADTQYF. In nucleotides, the CDR3 is TGTGCCAGCAGCAAGGGTACTGGGGCAGATACGCAGTATTTT.

The gene calls are TRBV10-3 and TRBJ2-2; 8 nucleotides align to TRBD1. Germline V gene sequence: CDR1 ENHRY, CDR2 SYGVKD. The V and J ends lost 2 bases and 5 bases, in that order; junction bases with no gene match: 10. The CDR3 has 17 amino acids. CDR3 residues: CAISETNRGAATGELFF. The CDR3 coding sequence is TGTGCCATCAGTGAGACTAACAGGGGGGCAGCTACCGGGGAGCTGTTTTTT.

V is TRBV27 and J is TRBJ1-2, with no clear D. The CDR3 contains 14 residues. The V end lost 0 bases, the J end lost 2 bases, and 7 bases lay between the germline ends. Germline-derived CDR1 and CDR2 are MNHEY and SMNVEV (reference sequence). The CDR3 region is CASSLSQSNYGYTF. The CDR3 coding sequence is TGTGCCAGCAGTTTATCCCAGAGCAACTATGGCTACACCTTC.

This chain joins TRBV5-1 and TRBJ2-7; D perhaps matches TRBD1 (6 bases). The germline V gene has CDR1 SGHRS and CDR2 YFSETQ. V gave up 3 bases and J gave up 3 bases, with 10 bases separating them. This CDR3 contains 13 residues. The CDR3 region has the DNA TGCGCCAGCAGCTACCGGACAGACTACGAGCAGTACTTC. It yields the protein CASSYRTDYEQYF.

This clone was detected a few times. The rearrangement uses TRBV5-5 and TRBJ1-4; the D is unclear. Trimming cost V 3 bases and J 3 bases, with 18 bases left between them. This CDR3 region has 17 residues. Looked up from germline, CDR1 is SGHKS and CDR2 is YYEKEE (reference sequence). The CDR3 bases are TGTGCCAGCAGCTACTCCTACCCTTTCCGGGCTAATGAAAAACTGTTTTTT. Translated: CASSYSYPFRANEKLFF.

J is TRBJ1-1 and V is TRBV6-6, with 10 bases fitting TRBD1. Germline V CDR1 and CDR2: MNHNY, SVGAGI (reference sequence). Trimming removed 6 bases from V and 1 base from J; junction bases left unmatched: 8. This CDR3 has 16 amino acids. The CDR3 nucleotides read TGTGCCAGCAGCGACGACAGGGGGCGTGGGAACACTGAAGCTTTCTTT. This encodes CASSDDRGRGNTEAFF.

The chain carries TRBV6-1 and TRBJ2-7; 7 nucleotides agree with TRBD2. The CDR3 totals 15 residues. Trimming at V came to 1 base and at J to 3 bases, leaving 6 bases not matched to a gene. Germline V gene sequence: CDR1 MNHNS, CDR2 SASEGT. The CDR3, as DNA: TGTGCCAGCAGTGAAGGTCGGTCTAGCGGCTACGAGCAGTACTTC. Encoded protein: CASSEGRSSGYEQYF.

The genes are TRBV5-4 and TRBJ2-3, with D unresolved. This CDR3 is 13 amino acids long. From germline, CDR1 is SGHNT and CDR2 YYREEE (reference sequence). The germline V and J ends were trimmed by 4 bases and 2 bases, with 8 bases remaining between them. The CDR3 DNA sequence: TGTGCCAGCAGCCTCCCCACCACAGATACGCAGTATTTT. Translating it yields CASSLPTTDTQYF.